This paragraph reports one TCR beta chain. CDR1 SGHRS and CDR2 YFSETQ come from the germline V gene. CDR3 length: 13 amino acids. V lost 3 bases and J lost 6, with 12 bases in between. TCRdb's table, derived via immunoSEQ multiplex PCR, lists solely in-frame clones and lacks some. The sample lists hundreds of thousands of clones; roughly 89% were seen once. The entry originates in a study of blood T cell repertoires in COVID-19. The sequencing input was PBMCs or T cells enriched from blood (not recorded which). The clonotype originates from a woman aged 18-29 years who had recovered from COVID-19. J is TRBJ1-2 and V is TRBV5-1; weak D call: TRBD1 (6 bases). This chain's CDR3 is CASSSQGKDGYTF. The CDR3 bases are TGCGCCAGCAGCTCACAGGGTAAAGATGGCTACACCTTC.